This TCR beta chain was sequenced during a study of Tregs in tolerant kidney transplant recipients. Measured with immunoSEQ multiplex PCR; TCRdb has only the in-frame clones, and not every one. The sample lists approximately 99,000 clones, 90% occurring once. Germline V gene data show CDR1 as LGHNA and CDR2 as YSLEER. The germline V and J ends were trimmed by 0 bases and 5 bases, with 6 bases remaining between them. The CDR3 covers 13 residues. The clonotype comes from a human donor who received a combined kidney and bone marrow transplant. The source material was CD4+ T cells from blood, sampled before the transplant. The chain has TRBV4-3 and TRBJ2-3, with unresolved D. CDR3 in DNA: TGCGCCAGCAGCCAAGAAACCGGAGATACGCAGTATTTT. Amino acids: CASSQETGDTQYF.